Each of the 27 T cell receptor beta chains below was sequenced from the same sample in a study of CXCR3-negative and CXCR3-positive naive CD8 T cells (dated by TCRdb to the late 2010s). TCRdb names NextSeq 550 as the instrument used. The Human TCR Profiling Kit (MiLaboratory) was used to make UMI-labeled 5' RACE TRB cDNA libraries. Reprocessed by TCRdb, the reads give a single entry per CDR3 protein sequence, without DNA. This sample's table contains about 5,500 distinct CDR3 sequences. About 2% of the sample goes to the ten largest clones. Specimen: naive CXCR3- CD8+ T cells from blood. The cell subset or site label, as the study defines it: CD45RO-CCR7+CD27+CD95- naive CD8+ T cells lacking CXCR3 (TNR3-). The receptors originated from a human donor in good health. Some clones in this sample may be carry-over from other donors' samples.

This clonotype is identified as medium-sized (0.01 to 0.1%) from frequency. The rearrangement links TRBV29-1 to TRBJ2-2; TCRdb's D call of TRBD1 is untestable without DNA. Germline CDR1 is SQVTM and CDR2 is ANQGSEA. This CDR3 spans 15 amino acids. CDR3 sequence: CSGTPDQYYTGELFF.

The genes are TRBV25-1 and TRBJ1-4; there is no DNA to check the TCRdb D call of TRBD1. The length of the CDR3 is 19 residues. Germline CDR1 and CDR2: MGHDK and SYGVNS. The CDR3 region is CASSAPGTGADPANEKLFF.

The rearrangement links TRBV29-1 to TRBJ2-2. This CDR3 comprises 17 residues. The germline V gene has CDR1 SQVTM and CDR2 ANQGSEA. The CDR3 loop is CSVEDQEVSPNTGELFF.

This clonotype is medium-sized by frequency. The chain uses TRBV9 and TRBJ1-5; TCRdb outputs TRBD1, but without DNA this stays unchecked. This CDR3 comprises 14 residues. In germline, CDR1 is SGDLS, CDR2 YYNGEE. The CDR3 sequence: CASSVGQVLQPQHF. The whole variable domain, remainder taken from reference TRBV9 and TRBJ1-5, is DSGVTQTPKHLITATGQRVTLRCSPRSGDLSVYWYQQSLDQGLQFLIQYYNGEERAKGNILERFSAQQFPDLHSELNLSSLELGDSALYFCASSVGQVLQPQHFGDGTRLSIL.

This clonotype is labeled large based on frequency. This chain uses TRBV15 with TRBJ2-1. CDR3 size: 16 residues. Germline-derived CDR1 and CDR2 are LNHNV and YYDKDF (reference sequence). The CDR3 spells CATSRDITTTFGEQFF.

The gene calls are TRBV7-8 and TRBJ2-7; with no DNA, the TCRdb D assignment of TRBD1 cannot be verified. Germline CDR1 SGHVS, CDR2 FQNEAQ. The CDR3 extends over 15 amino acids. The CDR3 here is CASSLPEDIAYEQYF.

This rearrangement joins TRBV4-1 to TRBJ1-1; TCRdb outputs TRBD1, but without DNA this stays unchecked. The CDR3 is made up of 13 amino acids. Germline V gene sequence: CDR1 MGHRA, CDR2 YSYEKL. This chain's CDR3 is CASTQGANTEAFF.

CDR3 residues: CASSQTGQGYNEQFF. The chain combines TRBV4-3 with TRBJ2-1; TCRdb returns TRBD1, unconfirmable since there is no DNA. This CDR3 comprises 15 residues. The germline CDR1 and CDR2 sequences are LGHNA and YSLEER.

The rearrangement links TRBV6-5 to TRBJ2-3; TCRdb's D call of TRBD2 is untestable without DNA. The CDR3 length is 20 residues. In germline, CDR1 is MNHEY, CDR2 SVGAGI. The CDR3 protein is CASSRTGTSWGPTITDTQYF.

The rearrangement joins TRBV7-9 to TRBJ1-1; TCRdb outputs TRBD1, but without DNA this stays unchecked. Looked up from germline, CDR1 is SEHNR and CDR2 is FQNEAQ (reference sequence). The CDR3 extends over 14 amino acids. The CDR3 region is CASSFAGGNTEAFF.

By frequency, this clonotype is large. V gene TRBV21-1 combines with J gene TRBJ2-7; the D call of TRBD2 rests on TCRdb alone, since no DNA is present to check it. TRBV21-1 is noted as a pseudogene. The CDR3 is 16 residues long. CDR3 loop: CASSKPPSPPTYEQYF.

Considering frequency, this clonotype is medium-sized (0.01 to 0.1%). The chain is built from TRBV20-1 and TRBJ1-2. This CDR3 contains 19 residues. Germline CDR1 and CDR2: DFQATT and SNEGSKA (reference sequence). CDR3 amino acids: CSALNQHRSLPLLNYGYTF.

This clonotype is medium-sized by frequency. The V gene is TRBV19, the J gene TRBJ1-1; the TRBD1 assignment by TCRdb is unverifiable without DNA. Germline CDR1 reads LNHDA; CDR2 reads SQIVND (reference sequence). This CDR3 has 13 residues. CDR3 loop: CASSIEAGTEAFF.

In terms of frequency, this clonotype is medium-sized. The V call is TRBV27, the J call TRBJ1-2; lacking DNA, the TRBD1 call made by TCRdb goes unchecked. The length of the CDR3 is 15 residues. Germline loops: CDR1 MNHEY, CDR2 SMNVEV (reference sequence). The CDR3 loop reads CASRYTRTGGGGYTF.

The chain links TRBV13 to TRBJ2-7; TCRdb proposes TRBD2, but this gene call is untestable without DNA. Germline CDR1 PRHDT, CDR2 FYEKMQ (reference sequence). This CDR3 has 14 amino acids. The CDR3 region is CASSFSGRFYEQYF.

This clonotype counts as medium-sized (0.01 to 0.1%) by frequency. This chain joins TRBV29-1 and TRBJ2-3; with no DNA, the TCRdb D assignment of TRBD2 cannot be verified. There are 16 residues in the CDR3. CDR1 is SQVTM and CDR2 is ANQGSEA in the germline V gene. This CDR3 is CSVELRAFAGSDTQYF.

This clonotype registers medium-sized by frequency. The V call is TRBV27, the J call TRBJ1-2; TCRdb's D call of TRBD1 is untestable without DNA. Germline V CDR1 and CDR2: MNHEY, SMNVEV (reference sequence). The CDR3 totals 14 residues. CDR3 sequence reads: CASRGTGPGYGYTF.

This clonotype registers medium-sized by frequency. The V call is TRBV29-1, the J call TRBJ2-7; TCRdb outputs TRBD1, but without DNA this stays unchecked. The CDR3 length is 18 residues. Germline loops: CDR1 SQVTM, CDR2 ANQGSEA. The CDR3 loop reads CSVGTGTPTSQGSYEQYF.

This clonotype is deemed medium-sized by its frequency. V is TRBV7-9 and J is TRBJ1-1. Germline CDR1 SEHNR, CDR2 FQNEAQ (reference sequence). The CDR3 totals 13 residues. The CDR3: CASSLTEGTEAFF.

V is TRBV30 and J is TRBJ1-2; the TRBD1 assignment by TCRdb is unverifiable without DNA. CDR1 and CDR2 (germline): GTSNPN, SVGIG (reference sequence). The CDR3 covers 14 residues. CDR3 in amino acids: CAWSPGQNNYGYTF.

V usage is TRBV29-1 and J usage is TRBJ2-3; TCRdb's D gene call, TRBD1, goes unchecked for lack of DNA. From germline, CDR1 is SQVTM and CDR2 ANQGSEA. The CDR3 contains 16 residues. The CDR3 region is CSVDGGSTASTDTQYF.

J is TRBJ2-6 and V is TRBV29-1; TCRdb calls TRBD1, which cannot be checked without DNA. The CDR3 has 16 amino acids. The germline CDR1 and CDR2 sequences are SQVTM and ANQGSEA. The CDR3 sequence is CSVRPGTGVGANVLTF.

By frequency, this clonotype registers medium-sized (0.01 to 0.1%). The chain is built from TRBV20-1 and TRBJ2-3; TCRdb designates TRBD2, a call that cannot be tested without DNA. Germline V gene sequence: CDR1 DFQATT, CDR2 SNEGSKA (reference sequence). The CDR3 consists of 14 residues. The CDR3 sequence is CSAPTGGPSDTQYF.

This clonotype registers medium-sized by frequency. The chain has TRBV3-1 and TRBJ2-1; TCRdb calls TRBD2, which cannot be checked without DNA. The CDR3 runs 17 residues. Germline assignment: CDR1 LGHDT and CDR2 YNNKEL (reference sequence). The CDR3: CASSQGAYLAGEDEQFF.

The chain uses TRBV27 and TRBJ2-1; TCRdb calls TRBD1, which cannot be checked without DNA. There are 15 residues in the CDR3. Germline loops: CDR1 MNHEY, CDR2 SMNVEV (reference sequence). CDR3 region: CASTLGGPTYNEQFF.

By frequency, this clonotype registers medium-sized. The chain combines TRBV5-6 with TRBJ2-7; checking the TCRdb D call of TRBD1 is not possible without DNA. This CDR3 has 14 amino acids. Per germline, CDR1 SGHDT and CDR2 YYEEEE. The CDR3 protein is CASSSDWGSNEQYF.

The CDR3 loop is CASSYDWQGFYGYTF. J is TRBJ1-2 and V is TRBV6-5; TCRdb calls TRBD1, which cannot be checked without DNA. Germline V lookup: CDR1 MNHEY, CDR2 SVGAGI. The CDR3 has 15 amino acids.